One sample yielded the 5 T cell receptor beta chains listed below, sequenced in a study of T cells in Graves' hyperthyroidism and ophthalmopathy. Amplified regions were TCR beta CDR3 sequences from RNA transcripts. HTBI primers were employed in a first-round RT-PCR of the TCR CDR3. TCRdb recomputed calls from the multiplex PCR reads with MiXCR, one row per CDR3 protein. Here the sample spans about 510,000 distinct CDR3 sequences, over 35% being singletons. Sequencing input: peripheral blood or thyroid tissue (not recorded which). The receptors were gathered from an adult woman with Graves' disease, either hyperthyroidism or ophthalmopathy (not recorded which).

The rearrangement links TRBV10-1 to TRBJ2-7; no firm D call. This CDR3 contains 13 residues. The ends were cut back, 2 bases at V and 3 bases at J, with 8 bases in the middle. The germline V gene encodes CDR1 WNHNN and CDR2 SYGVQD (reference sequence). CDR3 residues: CASSEAGGYEQYF. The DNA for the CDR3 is TGCGCCAGCAGTGAGGCAGGTGGCTACGAGCAGTACTTC.

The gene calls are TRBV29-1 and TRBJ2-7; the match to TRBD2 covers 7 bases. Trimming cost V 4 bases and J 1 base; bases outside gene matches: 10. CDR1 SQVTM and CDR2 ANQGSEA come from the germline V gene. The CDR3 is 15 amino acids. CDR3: CSVVAGAIGSYEQYF. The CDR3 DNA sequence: TGCAGCGTTGTCGCGGGAGCGATCGGGTCCTACGAGCAGTACTTC.

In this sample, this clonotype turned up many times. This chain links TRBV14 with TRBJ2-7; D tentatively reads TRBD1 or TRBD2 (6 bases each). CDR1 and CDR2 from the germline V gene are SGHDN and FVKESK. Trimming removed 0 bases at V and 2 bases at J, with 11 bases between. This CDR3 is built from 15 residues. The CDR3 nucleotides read TGTGCCAGCAGCCAAGATGTGGGGGGCACCTACGAGCAGTACTTC. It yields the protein CASSQDVGGTYEQYF. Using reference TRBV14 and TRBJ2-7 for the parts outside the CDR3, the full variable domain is EAGVTQFPSHSVIEKGQTVTLRCDPISGHDNLYWYRRVMGKEIKFLLHFVKESKQDESGMPNNRFLAERTGGTYSTLKVQPAELEDSGVYFCASSQDVGGTYEQYFGPGTRLTVT.

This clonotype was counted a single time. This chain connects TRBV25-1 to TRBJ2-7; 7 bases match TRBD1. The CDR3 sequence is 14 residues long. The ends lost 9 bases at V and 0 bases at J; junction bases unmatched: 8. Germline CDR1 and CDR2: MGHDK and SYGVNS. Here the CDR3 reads CASQEQGSSYEQYF. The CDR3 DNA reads TGTGCCAGTCAGGAACAGGGGAGCTCCTACGAGCAGTACTTC.

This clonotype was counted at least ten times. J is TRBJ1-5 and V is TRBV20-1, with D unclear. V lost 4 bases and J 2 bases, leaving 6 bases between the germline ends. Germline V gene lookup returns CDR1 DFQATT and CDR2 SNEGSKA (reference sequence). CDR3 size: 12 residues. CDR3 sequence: CSATGRNQPQHF. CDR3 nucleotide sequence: TGCAGTGCTACGGGTCGCAATCAGCCCCAGCATTTT.